These T cell receptor beta chains were read from a single sample in a study of blood T cell repertoires in COVID-19. Some clones are missing from TCRdb's copy, which holds only in-frame ones; the method was immunoSEQ multiplex PCR. The table has about 37,000 clones, about 91% seen once. Sequencing was performed on peripheral blood. All receptors derive from a woman in her 30s in a cohort sampled during active COVID-19. Each CDR3 is given with its conserved first and last residue. The D gene is left open where the match is weak. Clone size is shown for a subset of rows, as once, few, many or a class of expanded clone.

cdr3_length clone_size j_call v_call d_call cdr3_nt cdr3_aa
15 - TRBJ2-7 TRBV28 TRBD2 TGTGCCAGCAGTTCCCCGGGACTAGGCTCCTACGAGCAGTACTTC CASSSPGLGSYEQYF
10 - TRBJ1-2 TRBV20-1 - TGCAGTGCTAGAAGTCAAACAAACACCTTC CSARSQTNTF
18 - TRBJ2-5 TRBV28 TRBD2 TGTGCCAGCAGCCGCCTTGGAATACTAGCGGGAGAACTAGAGACCCAGTACTTC CASSRLGILAGELETQYF
15 - TRBJ2-1 TRBV9 TRBD1 TGTGCCAGCAGCGCGTCCGGGACAGGGATCAATGAGCAGTTCTTC CASSASGTGINEQFF
14 - TRBJ1-4 TRBV15 TRBD1 TGTGCCACCAGCAATCGACAGGGGTATGAAAAACTGTTTTTT CATSNRQGYEKLFF
14 once TRBJ1-2 TRBV28 TRBD1 TGTGCCAGCAGCTCCACGACAGGGGACTATGGCTACACCTTC CASSSTTGDYGYTF
13 once TRBJ1-2 TRBV5-4 - TGTGCCAGCAGCCGGGCGGGGAGCTATGGCTACACCTTC CASSRAGSYGYTF
14 - TRBJ2-7 TRBV27 - TGTGCCAGCAGTTTAAGGGCAGGGGCCTACGAGCAGTACTTC CASSLRAGAYEQYF
14 - TRBJ1-2 TRBV9 - TGTGCCAGCAGCGTATATCCCGCTAACTATGGCTACACCTTC CASSVYPANYGYTF
15 - TRBJ2-1 TRBV2 - TGTGCCAGCAGTGATATAGGGAGCTCCTACAATGAGCAGTTCTTC CASSDIGSSYNEQFF
17 - TRBJ2-7 TRBV6-2/TRBV6-3 TRBD2 TGTGCCAGCAGTCGCCCGGAGGCACTAGCGGGAGGAAATCAGCAGTACTTC CASSRPEALAGGNQQYF
13 - TRBJ2-7 TRBV5-1 - TGCGCCAGCAGCGTGAGCGGTTCCTACGAGCAGTACTTC CASSVSGSYEQYF
13 - TRBJ1-1 TRBV6-5 TRBD1 TGTGCCAGCAGCCCGACAGGGAGCACTGAAGCTTTCTTT CASSPTGSTEAFF
17 - TRBJ2-7 TRBV5-1 - TGCGCCAGCAGCTTAGGGGCCCGGCGGCTGAGCTCCTACGAGCAGTACTTC CASSLGARRLSSYEQYF
15 - TRBJ2-3 TRBV24-1 TRBD2 TGTGCCAGCTTAGCGGGAGGTATAGAGTCAGATACGCAGTATTTT CASLAGGIESDTQYF
14 - TRBJ2-5 TRBV7-9 TRBD1 TGTGCCAGCAGCGGCCGACAGGGGCCCGAGACCCAGTACTTC CASSGRQGPETQYF
15 - TRBJ2-2 TRBV7-2 TRBD2 TGTGCCAGCAGCTTAGTAACGGGAGGCACCGGGGAGCTGTTTTTT CASSLVTGGTGELFF
16 few TRBJ2-2 TRBV24-1 - TGTGCCACCAGTGAGGATAGCGTGTTAAACACCGGGGAGCTGTTTTTT CATSEDSVLNTGELFF
14 - TRBJ1-6 TRBV30 TRBD1 TGTGCCTGGAGTAGGGACAGGGACGTTTCACCCCTCCACTTT CAWSRDRDVSPLHF
12 - TRBJ1-2 TRBV28 - TGTGCCAGCAGTTTATTCCGGGAAGGCTACACCTTC CASSLFREGYTF
14 - TRBJ2-2 TRBV29-1 TRBD1 TGCAGCGTGGCCGGGACAGGGTACACCGGGGAGCTGTTTTTT CSVAGTGYTGELFF
13 - TRBJ2-7 TRBV6-6 TRBD1 TGTGCCAGCAGTTCCGACAGGGGGAACGAGCAGTACTTC CASSSDRGNEQYF
15 - TRBJ2-1 TRBV10-1 TRBD1 TGCGCCAGCAGTGAAAGGGGGCTCTCCTACAATGAGCAGTTCTTC CASSERGLSYNEQFF
13 - TRBJ2-3 TRBV12-3/TRBV12-4 - TGTGCCAGCAGCCACGGTAGCACAGATACGCAGTATTTT CASSHGSTDTQYF
19 - TRBJ2-1 TRBV11-3 TRBD2 TGTGCCAGCAGCTTACCGGGACTAGCGGGAGGGCCTCCCTACAATGAGCAGTTCTTC CASSLPGLAGGPPYNEQFF
15 once TRBJ2-5 TRBV6-5 - TGTGCCAGCAGTTACTCGGCGGGATCTGGGGAGACCCAGTACTTC CASSYSAGSGETQYF
15 few TRBJ1-5 TRBV21-1 - TGTGCCAGCACTAACAGGGTTTATAGCAATCAGCCCCAGCATTTT CASTNRVYSNQPQHF
14 - TRBJ2-7 TRBV10-3 TRBD2 TGTGCCATCAGCTTAGGGACTAGCGGTTACGAGCAGTACTTC CAISLGTSGYEQYF
13 - TRBJ2-1 TRBV12-3/TRBV12-4 TRBD1 TGTGCCAGCAACTATGGACAGGGCAATGAGCAGTTCTTC CASNYGQGNEQFF
18 - TRBJ2-7 TRBV5-4 TRBD2 TGTGCCAGCAGCTCCCCCCGGATGGGACTAGCGGGAGTTTACGAGCAGTACTTC CASSSPRMGLAGVYEQYF
17 - TRBJ2-2 TRBV11-3 TRBD2 TGTGCCAGCAGCTTGGGACTAGCGGGAGGGCAGACCGGGGAGCTGTTTTTT CASSLGLAGGQTGELFF
13 - TRBJ1-5 TRBV7-2 - TGTGCCAGCAGCCTACGGGGCAATCAGCCCCAGCATTTT CASSLRGNQPQHF
14 - TRBJ2-1 TRBV18 TRBD2 TGTGCCAGCTCAGTGCGGGAGCCATACAATGAGCAGTTCTTC CASSVREPYNEQFF
14 - TRBJ2-3 TRBV24-1 - TGTGCCACCAGTGTAAACGGTCGCACAGATACGCAGTATTTT CATSVNGRTDTQYF
14 - TRBJ1-1 TRBV10-3 TRBD1 TGTGCCACCACAGGGGGGGCCGAGGACACTGAAGCTTTCTTT CATTGGAEDTEAFF
15 - TRBJ2-1 TRBV7-3 TRBD2 TGTGCCAGCACCCAAGTAGCGGGAGCCTACAATGAGCAGTTCTTC CASTQVAGAYNEQFF
14 - TRBJ2-7 TRBV28 TRBD2 TGTGCCAGCAGTAGGCTAGCGGGACTCTACGAGCAGTACTTC CASSRLAGLYEQYF
13 - TRBJ2-5 TRBV24-1 - TGTGCCACCAGTGAAGCAGGGTGGGGGACCCAGTACTTC CATSEAGWGTQYF
14 - TRBJ1-2 TRBV9 - TGTGCCAGCAGCGTAGCTGCCCAGGGTTTTGGCTACACCTTC CASSVAAQGFGYTF
13 - TRBJ1-5 TRBV5-1 TRBD1 TGCGCCAGCAGCGCACAGGGGAAGGGGCCCCAGCATTTT CASSAQGKGPQHF
16 - TRBJ2-3 TRBV7-6 TRBD2 TGTGCCAGCAGCTCCTCCCTAGCGGTGGGCACAGATACGCAGTATTTT CASSSSLAVGTDTQYF
15 - TRBJ1-2 TRBV6-1 - TGTGCCAGCAGTGATTTCCGGACGGGGGACTATGGCTACACCTTC CASSDFRTGDYGYTF